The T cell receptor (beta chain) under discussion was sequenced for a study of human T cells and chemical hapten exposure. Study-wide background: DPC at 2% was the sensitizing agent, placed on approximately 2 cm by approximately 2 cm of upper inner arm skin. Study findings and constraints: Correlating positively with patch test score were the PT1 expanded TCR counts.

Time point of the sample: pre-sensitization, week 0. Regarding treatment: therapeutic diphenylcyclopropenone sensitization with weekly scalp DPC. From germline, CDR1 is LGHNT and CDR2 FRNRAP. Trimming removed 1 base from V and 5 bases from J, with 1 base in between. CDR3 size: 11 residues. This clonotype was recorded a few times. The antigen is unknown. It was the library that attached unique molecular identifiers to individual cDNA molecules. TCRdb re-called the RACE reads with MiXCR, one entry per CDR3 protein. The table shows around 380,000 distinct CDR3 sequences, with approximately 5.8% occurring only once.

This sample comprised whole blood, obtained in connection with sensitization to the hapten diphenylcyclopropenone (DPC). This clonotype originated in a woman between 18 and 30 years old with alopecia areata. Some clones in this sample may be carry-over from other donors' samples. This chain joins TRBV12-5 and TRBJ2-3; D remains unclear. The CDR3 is CASGLEDTQYF. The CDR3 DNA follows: TGTGCTAGTGGTTTGGAAGATACGCAGTATTTT.